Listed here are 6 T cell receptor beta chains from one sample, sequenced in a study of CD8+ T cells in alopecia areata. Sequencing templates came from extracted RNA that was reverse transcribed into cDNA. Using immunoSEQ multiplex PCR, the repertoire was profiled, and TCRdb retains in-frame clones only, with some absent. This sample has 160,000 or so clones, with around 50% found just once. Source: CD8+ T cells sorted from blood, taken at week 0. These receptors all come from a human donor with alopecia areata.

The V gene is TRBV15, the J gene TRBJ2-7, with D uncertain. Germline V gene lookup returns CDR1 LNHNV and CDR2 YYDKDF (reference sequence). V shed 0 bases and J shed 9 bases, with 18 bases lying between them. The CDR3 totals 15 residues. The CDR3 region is CATSRDTTGYGPQYF. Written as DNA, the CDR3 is TGTGCCACCAGCAGAGATACTACGGGTTACGGGCCGCAGTACTTC. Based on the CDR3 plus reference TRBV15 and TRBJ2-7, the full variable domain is DAMVIQNPRYQVTQFGKPVTLSCSQTLNHNVMYWYQQKSSQAPKLLFHYYDKDFNNEADTPDNFQSRRPNTSFCFLDIRSPGLGDTAMYLCATSRDTTGYGPQYFGPGTRLTVT.

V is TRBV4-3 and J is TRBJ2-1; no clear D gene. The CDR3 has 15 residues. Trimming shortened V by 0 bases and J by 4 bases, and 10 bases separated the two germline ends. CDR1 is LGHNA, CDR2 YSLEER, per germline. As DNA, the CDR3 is TGCGCCAGCAGCCAAGAAGACCCGGGTTACAATGAGCAGTTCTTC. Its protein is CASSQEDPGYNEQFF.

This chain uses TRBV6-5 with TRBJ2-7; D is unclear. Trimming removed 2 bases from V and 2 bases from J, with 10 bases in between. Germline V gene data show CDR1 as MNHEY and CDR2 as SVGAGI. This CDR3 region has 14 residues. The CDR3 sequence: CASSYTDGAYEQYF. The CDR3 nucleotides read TGTGCCAGCAGTTACACGGACGGAGCCTACGAGCAGTACTTC.

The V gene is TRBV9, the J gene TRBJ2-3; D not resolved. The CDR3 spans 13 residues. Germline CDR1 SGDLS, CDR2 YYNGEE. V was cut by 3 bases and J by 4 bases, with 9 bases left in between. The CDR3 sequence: CASSAPPADTQYF. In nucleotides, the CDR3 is TGTGCCAGCAGCGCCCCCCCCGCAGATACGCAGTATTTT.

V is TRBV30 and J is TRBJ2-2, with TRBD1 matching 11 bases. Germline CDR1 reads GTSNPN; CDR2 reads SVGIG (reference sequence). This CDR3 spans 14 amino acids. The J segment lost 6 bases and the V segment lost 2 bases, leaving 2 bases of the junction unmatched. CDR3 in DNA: TGTGCCTGGAGTTGGGGACAGGGGGCCGGGGAGCTGTTTTTT. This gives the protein CAWSWGQGAGELFF. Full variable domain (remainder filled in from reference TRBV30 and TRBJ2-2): SQTIHQWPATLVQPVGSPLSLECTVEGTSNPNLYWYRQAAGRGLQLLFYSVGIGQISSEVPQNLSASRPQDRQFILSSKKLLLSDSGFYLCAWSWGQGAGELFFGEGSRLTVL.

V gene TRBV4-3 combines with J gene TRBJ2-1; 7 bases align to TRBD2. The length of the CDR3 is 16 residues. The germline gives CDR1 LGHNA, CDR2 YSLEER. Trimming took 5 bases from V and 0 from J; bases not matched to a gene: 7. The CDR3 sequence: CASSYAAGYSYNEQFF. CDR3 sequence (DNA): TGCGCCAGCAGCTATGCAGCGGGGTACTCCTACAATGAGCAGTTCTTC.